This T cell receptor (beta chain) was sequenced during a study of T cells in localized non-small cell lung cancer. Study results and caveats: Longer overall survival accompanied higher blood T cell density.

TCRdb's copy holds only in-frame clones and misses some; the assay was immunoSEQ multiplex PCR. This sample has tens of thousands of clones; 80% to 90% occur once, and the top ten carry roughly 12%. On this clone itself: Its antigen remains unknown.

The TCR originated in a female donor over 55 with stage I lung adenocarcinoma. The source was peripheral blood, collected before any cancer treatment.

In DNA form, the CDR3 reads TGTGCCTGGAATTTAGCGGGAGGCCGAGAGACCCAGTACTTC. Translation gives CAWNLAGGRETQYF. This chain links TRBV30 with TRBJ2-5; 10 bases are shared with TRBD2. Trimming cost V 4 bases and J 4 bases; bases outside gene matches: 6. CDR1 is GTSNPN, CDR2 SVGIG, per germline (reference sequence). The CDR3 runs 14 residues.